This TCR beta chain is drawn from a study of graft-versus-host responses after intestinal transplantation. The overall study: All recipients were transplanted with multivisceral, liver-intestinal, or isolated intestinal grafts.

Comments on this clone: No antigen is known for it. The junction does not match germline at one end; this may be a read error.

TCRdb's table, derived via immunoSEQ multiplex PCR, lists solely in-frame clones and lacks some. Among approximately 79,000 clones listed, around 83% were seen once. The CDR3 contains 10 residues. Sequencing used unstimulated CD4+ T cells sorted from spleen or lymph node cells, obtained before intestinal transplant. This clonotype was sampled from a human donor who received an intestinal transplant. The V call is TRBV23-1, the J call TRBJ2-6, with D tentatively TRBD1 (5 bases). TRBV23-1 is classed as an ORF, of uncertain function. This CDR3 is CASSHGREAF. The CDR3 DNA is TGCGCCAGCAGTCACGGCAGGGAAGCTTTC.